A single sample gave rise to the 27 T cell receptor beta chains below, sequenced in a study of shared clonotypes between healthy human individuals. TCRdb keeps only in-frame clones here, not all; method: immunoSEQ multiplex PCR. The sample has around 2.1 million clones, about 94% seen once. What was sequenced was naive CD4+ T cells sorted from blood. This sample's subset: CD45RA+ positively selected. These receptors all come from a man aged 18 to 30 in good health.

In nucleotides, the CDR3 is TGCGCCAGCAGCGCCGGGACAGGTAAAAATGAGCAGTTCTTC. It is translated as CASSAGTGKNEQFF. The rearrangement links TRBV5-1 to TRBJ2-1; 8 bases match TRBD1. Per the germline V gene, CDR1 is SGHRS and CDR2 is YFSETQ. The CDR3 covers 14 residues. Trimming cost V 4 bases and J 7 bases; bases outside gene matches: 7.

V gene TRBV5-1 combines with J gene TRBJ1-3; 7 nucleotides agree with TRBD1. This CDR3 region has 15 residues. Per germline, CDR1 SGHRS and CDR2 YFSETQ. The J segment lost 4 bases and the V segment lost 0 bases, leaving 4 bases of the junction unmatched. The CDR3 nucleotides are TGCGCCAGCAGCTTGGCCGGACAGGACGGAAACACCATATATTTT. Translating it yields CASSLAGQDGNTIYF.

Remarks on this clone: The identical CDR3 is also encoded by other nucleotide sequences in the sample. The chain is built from TRBV6-5 and TRBJ1-6; possible D gene TRBD1, 5 bases. CDR1 and CDR2 from the germline V gene are MNHEY and SVGAGI. Trimming took off 0 bases at V and 8 bases at J, with 5 bases between the two ends. This CDR3 has 13 residues. The CDR3 nucleotides read TGTGCCAGCAGTTACTCGGGGGATTCACCCCTCCACTTT. Amino acids: CASSYSGDSPLHF.

The chain carries TRBV5-4 and TRBJ1-6; TRBD1 aligns across 8 bases. The CDR3 loop spans 16 amino acids. J was trimmed by 1 base and V by 3 bases; bases with no gene match: 3. CDR1 SGHNT and CDR2 YYREEE come from the germline V gene (reference sequence). CDR3 loop: CASSWTGLSYNSPLHF. The DNA of the CDR3 is TGTGCCAGCAGCTGGACAGGGCTGTCCTATAATTCACCCCTCCACTTT.

Comment on this clone: The same CDR3 arises from other DNA sequences in this sample as well. V usage is TRBV30 and J usage is TRBJ1-4; possible D gene TRBD1, 5 bases. The germline V gene encodes CDR1 GTSNPN and CDR2 SVGIG (reference sequence). V was clipped by 2 bases and J by 7 bases, with 8 bases between them. The CDR3 spans 12 residues. CDR3 sequence (DNA): TGTGCCTGGAGTCGGGACGGTGAAAAACTGTTTTTT. Its translation: CAWSRDGEKLFF.

The V gene is TRBV6-5, the J gene TRBJ1-6, with a weak D call TRBD1 (6 bases). Germline loops: CDR1 MNHEY, CDR2 SVGAGI. Trimming cost V 6 bases and J 6 bases, with 12 bases left between them. CDR3 size: 14 residues. CDR3 bases: TGTGCCAGCAGCCGGACAGCCTCTAATTCACCCCTCCACTTT. This translates into CASSRTASNSPLHF.

The rearrangement uses TRBV10-1 and TRBJ2-1; weak D call: TRBD2 (5 bases). The CDR3 extends over 14 amino acids. The ends were cut back, 2 bases at V and 13 bases at J, with 18 bases in the middle. Germline V gene data show CDR1 as WNHNN and CDR2 as SYGVQD (reference sequence). CDR3 protein: CASSEAPDSRTQFF. The CDR3 nucleotides read TGCGCCAGCAGTGAGGCCCCGGACTCAAGAACCCAGTTCTTC.

J is TRBJ1-5 and V is TRBV6-5, with D unresolved. Trimming shortened V by 10 bases and J by 7 bases, and 20 bases separated the two germline ends. CDR1 and CDR2 from the germline V gene are MNHEY and SVGAGI. The CDR3 is 14 amino acids. The DNA for the CDR3 is TGTGCCACCTCAATTGCCCCGTCTGGGCAGCCCCAGCATTTT. Residues: CATSIAPSGQPQHF.

V gene TRBV7-2 combines with J gene TRBJ1-2; no definite D call. This CDR3 has 14 residues. Trimming cost V 2 bases and J 0 bases, with 7 bases left between them. Germline-derived CDR1 and CDR2 are SGHTA and FQGNSA. This CDR3 reads CASSLYPANYGYTF. DNA of the CDR3: TGTGCCAGCAGCTTATATCCAGCTAACTATGGCTACACCTTC. The variable domain in full, completed from reference TRBV7-2 and TRBJ1-2, reads GAGVSQSPSNKVTEKGKDVELRCDPISGHTALYWYRQSLGQGLEFLIYFQGNSAPDKSGLPSDRFSAERTGGSVSTLTIQRTQQEDSAVYLCASSLYPANYGYTFGSGTRLTVV.

The chain joins TRBV4-1 to TRBJ1-5; 7 bases are a match to TRBD1. J gave up 0 bases and V 2 bases, and 13 bases lay outside the gene matches. CDR3 length: 19 residues. The germline CDR1 and CDR2 sequences are MGHRA and YSYEKL. CDR3 loop: CASSQFGPGTEYSNQPQHF. The CDR3 DNA is TGCGCCAGCAGCCAATTTGGGCCGGGGACAGAGTATAGCAATCAGCCCCAGCATTTT.

The chain uses TRBV6-6 and TRBJ2-1, with 7 bases identical to TRBD2. The CDR3 totals 12 residues. The junction had 5 bases not matched to a gene; V was cut back by 7 bases and J by 8 bases. In germline, CDR1 is MNHNY, CDR2 SVGAGI (reference sequence). Written as DNA, the CDR3 is TGTGCCAGCACTTCTCGGGGGGATGAGCAGTTCTTC. Amino acids: CASTSRGDEQFF.

The chain employs TRBV30 and TRBJ1-1; D is ambiguous. CDR1 and CDR2 from the germline V gene are GTSNPN and SVGIG (reference sequence). Trimming left V 3 bases short and J 0 bases short, with 8 bases between. This CDR3 has 13 residues. CDR3 nucleotides: TGTGCCTGGAGCAAAAAGATGAACACTGAAGCTTTCTTT. Translation gives CAWSKKMNTEAFF. Using reference TRBV30 and TRBJ1-1 for the parts outside the CDR3, the full variable domain is SQTIHQWPATLVQPVGSPLSLECTVEGTSNPNLYWYRQAAGRGLQLLFYSVGIGQISSEVPQNLSASRPQDRQFILSSKKLLLSDSGFYLCAWSKKMNTEAFFGQGTRLTVV.

This rearrangement joins TRBV27 to TRBJ2-7; 7 bases map to TRBD1. V gave up 6 bases and J gave up 4 bases; unmatched junction bases: 9. Germline CDR1 MNHEY, CDR2 SMNVEV (reference sequence). The CDR3 has 14 residues. DNA for the CDR3: TGTGCCAGCAGAGATCCGGGACAGCAATACGAGCAGTACTTC. This sequence encodes CASRDPGQQYEQYF.

The CDR3 here is CASSPLGGKNEQFF. DNA of the CDR3: TGTGCCAGCAGCCCGCTCGGGGGGAAGAATGAGCAGTTCTTC. The chain is built from TRBV9 and TRBJ2-1, with 7 bases lining up with TRBD2. Germline CDR1 reads SGDLS; CDR2 reads YYNGEE. The trim removed 4 bases at V and 7 bases at J, leaving 8 bases unmatched. CDR3 length equals 14 residues.

V and J are TRBV9 and TRBJ1-1, with D maybe TRBD1 (6 bases). Germline V gene lookup returns CDR1 SGDLS and CDR2 YYNGEE. V lost 2 bases to trimming and J lost 9 bases, with 14 bases between them. The CDR3 extends over 13 amino acids. CDR3 DNA: TGTGCCAGCAGCGTGCCAGGGGTAAATCAAGCTTTCTTT. Its translation is CASSVPGVNQAFF. The whole variable domain, remainder taken from reference TRBV9 and TRBJ1-1, is DSGVTQTPKHLITATGQRVTLRCSPRSGDLSVYWYQQSLDQGLQFLIQYYNGEERAKGNILERFSAQQFPDLHSELNLSSLELGDSALYFCASSVPGVNQAFFGQGTRLTVV.

V and J are TRBV10-2 and TRBJ2-3; TRBD2 matches 9 bases. The CDR3 is made up of 15 amino acids. Trimming at V came to 2 bases and at J to 4 bases, leaving 4 bases not matched to a gene. The germline gives CDR1 WSHSY, CDR2 SAAADI. The CDR3 bases are TGCGCCAGCAGTGAGGTGGTAGCGGGAGCAGATACGCAGTATTTT. Encoded protein: CASSEVVAGADTQYF.

The chain links TRBV5-6 to TRBJ2-5, with 14 nucleotides matching TRBD2. CDR3 size: 16 residues. Germline V gene data show CDR1 as SGHDT and CDR2 as YYEEEE. After removal of 2 bases from V and 3 bases from J, the junction contained 3 bases not matched to a gene. In DNA form, the CDR3 reads TGTGCCAGCAGCTTTCGGACTAGCGGGAGGAAAGAGACCCAGTACTTC. The encoded protein is CASSFRTSGRKETQYF.

This chain uses TRBV7-2 with TRBJ1-4; unclear D gene. V was pared by 3 bases and J by 2 bases, with 10 bases between. This CDR3 is 15 amino acids long. The germline CDR1 and CDR2 sequences are SGHTA and FQGNSA. The CDR3 DNA is TGTGCCAGCAGCTTGAGGGTCTACACTAATGAAAAACTGTTTTTT. Encoded protein: CASSLRVYTNEKLFF. The entire variable domain, with the rest obtained from reference TRBV7-2 and TRBJ1-4, is as follows: GAGVSQSPSNKVTEKGKDVELRCDPISGHTALYWYRQSLGQGLEFLIYFQGNSAPDKSGLPSDRFSAERTGGSVSTLTIQRTQQEDSAVYLCASSLRVYTNEKLFFGSGTQLSVL.

V gene TRBV5-4 combines with J gene TRBJ1-2, with D possibly matching TRBD1 (5 bases). Trimming pared 4 bases from V and 2 bases from J, leaving 9 bases between. The V gene's germline CDR1 is SGHNT and CDR2 YYREEE (reference sequence). The length of the CDR3 is 13 residues. The CDR3 protein is CASSPRQNYGYTF. CDR3 nucleotide sequence: TGTGCCAGCAGCCCTCGACAGAACTATGGCTACACCTTC.

The chain links TRBV4-1 to TRBJ2-3, with 15 bases identical to TRBD2. V lost 4 bases and J lost 1; bases outside the gene matches: 6. Germline assignment: CDR1 MGHRA and CDR2 YSYEKL. The CDR3 is made up of 18 amino acids. Here the CDR3 DNA reads TGCGCCAGCAGCCCACCGGGACTAGCGGGGGGCCGCACAGATACGCAGTATTTT. Translated: CASSPPGLAGGRTDTQYF.

A remark on this clone: At one boundary the junction diverges from the germline segment, which might be a read error. This rearrangement joins TRBV5-4 to TRBJ1-2, with 7 bases lining up with TRBD1. CDR1 SGHNT and CDR2 YYREEE come from the germline V gene (reference sequence). The CDR3 contains 12 residues. CDR3 DNA sequence: TGTGCCACCAGCGGGACAGCCTATGGCTACACCTTC. Protein product: CATSGTAYGYTF.

The chain joins TRBV6-6 to TRBJ1-6, with D unresolved. The CDR3 consists of 15 residues. V shed 4 bases and J shed 5 bases, with 12 bases lying between them. CDR1 is MNHNY and CDR2 is SVGAGI in the germline V gene (reference sequence). CDR3 loop: CASSLRETNNSPLHF. The CDR3, as DNA: TGTGCCAGCAGTTTGCGGGAGACCAATAATTCACCCCTCCACTTT.

The chain combines TRBV5-1 with TRBJ2-3; 14 nucleotides align to TRBD2. CDR3 size: 16 residues. Trimming at V came to 4 bases and at J to 4 bases, leaving 5 bases not matched to a gene. In germline, CDR1 is SGHRS, CDR2 YFSETQ. DNA of the CDR3: TGCGCCAGCAGCCGCAGGACTAGCGGGAGGTCAGATACGCAGTATTTT. This gives the protein CASSRRTSGRSDTQYF.

The rearrangement links TRBV5-1 to TRBJ2-3; 12 positions match TRBD2. Germline trimming cut 4 bases from V and 4 bases from J; bases unmatched to any gene: 4. The V gene's germline CDR1 is SGHRS and CDR2 YFSETQ. This CDR3 comprises 15 residues. The CDR3 region is CASSIPSGGADTQYF. The CDR3 DNA reads as TGCGCCAGCAGCATCCCTAGCGGGGGGGCAGATACGCAGTATTTT.

The chain has TRBV2 and TRBJ2-7, with D possibly being TRBD1 or TRBD2 (5 bases each). CDR1 SNHLY and CDR2 FYNNEI come from the germline V gene. The V end lost 7 bases, the J end lost 1 base, and 14 bases lay between the germline ends. There are 14 residues in the CDR3. CDR3 nucleotides: TGTGCCAGCATTCCACGGGACCAGTCCTACGAGCAGTACTTC. Translation: CASIPRDQSYEQYF.

CDR3 DNA: TGTGCCAGCAGTTACGGACCGCAGGGGACTACCCCCCTCCACTTT. Its protein is CASSYGPQGTTPLHF. The chain employs TRBV6-5 and TRBJ1-6, with D perhaps TRBD1 (6 bases). The germline CDR1 and CDR2 sequences are MNHEY and SVGAGI. This CDR3 has 15 residues. The V end was cut by 2 bases, the J end by 13 bases, with 18 bases between.

In nucleotides, the CDR3 is TGTGCCAGCACAGGGTATAATTCACCCCTCCACTTT. It encodes CASTGYNSPLHF. The chain is built from TRBV6-6 and TRBJ1-6; TRBD1 is a possible D gene (5 bases). V was trimmed by 7 bases and J by 4 bases, leaving 5 bases between them. Per germline, CDR1 MNHNY and CDR2 SVGAGI (reference sequence). The CDR3 covers 12 residues.